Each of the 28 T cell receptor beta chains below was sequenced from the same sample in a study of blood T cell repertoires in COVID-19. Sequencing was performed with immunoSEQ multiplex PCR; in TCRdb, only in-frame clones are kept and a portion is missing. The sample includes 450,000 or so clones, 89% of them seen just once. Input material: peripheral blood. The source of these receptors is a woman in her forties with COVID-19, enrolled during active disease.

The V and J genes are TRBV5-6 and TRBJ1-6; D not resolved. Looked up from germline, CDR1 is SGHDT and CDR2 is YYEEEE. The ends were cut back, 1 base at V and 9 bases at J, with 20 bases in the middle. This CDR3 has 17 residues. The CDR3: CASSLYLRSESGSPLHF. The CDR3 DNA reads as TGTGCCAGCAGCTTGTATTTGCGGTCTGAGAGTGGTTCACCCCTCCACTTT.

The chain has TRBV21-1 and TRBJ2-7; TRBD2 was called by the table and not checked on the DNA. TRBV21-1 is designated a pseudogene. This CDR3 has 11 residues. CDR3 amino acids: CASSPRSEQYF. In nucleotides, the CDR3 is TGTGCCAGCAGCCCCCGGAGCGAGCAGTACTTC.

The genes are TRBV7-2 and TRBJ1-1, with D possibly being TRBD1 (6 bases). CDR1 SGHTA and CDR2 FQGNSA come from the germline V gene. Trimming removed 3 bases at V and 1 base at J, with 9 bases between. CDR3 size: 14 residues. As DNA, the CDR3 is TGTGCCAGCAGCTTCAGGGGAAGGAACACTGAAGCTTTCTTT. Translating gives CASSFRGRNTEAFF.

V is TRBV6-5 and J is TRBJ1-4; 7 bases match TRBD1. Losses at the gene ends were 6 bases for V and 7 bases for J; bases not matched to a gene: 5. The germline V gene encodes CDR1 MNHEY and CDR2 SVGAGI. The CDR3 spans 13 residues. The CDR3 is CASRRRTGEKLFF. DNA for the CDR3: TGTGCCAGCAGGAGGCGGACAGGTGAAAAACTGTTTTTT.

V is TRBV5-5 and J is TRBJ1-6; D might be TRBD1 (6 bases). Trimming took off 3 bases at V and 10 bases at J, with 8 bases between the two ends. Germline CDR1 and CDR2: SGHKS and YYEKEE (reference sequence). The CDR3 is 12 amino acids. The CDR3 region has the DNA TGTGCCAGCAGCTCAGGGGACTCACCCCTCCACTTT. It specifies CASSSGDSPLHF.

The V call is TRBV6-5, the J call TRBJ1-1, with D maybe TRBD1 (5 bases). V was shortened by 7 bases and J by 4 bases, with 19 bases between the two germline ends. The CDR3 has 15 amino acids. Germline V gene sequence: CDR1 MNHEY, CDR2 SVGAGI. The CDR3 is CASTLLPAGGTEAFF. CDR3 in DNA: TGTGCCAGCACCCTCCTCCCCGCGGGGGGCACTGAAGCTTTCTTT.

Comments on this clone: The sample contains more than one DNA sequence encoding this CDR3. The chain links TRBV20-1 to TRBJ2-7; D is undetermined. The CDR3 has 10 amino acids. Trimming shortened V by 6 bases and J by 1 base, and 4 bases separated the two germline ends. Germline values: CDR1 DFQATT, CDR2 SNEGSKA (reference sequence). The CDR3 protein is CSALSYEQYF. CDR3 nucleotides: TGCAGTGCCCTATCCTACGAGCAGTACTTC.

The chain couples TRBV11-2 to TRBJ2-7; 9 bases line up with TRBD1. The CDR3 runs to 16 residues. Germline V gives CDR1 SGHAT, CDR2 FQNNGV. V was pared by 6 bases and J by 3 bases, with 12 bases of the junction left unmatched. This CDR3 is CASSRGTGGLLYEQYF. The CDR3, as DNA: TGTGCCAGCAGTCGAGGTACAGGGGGCCTCCTCTACGAGCAGTACTTC.

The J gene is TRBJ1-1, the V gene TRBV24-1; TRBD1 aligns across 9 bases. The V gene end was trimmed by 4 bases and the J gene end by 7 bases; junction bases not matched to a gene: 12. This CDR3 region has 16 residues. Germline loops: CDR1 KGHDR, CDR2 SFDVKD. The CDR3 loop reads CATSDPPTGGWVEAFF. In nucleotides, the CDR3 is TGTGCCACCAGTGACCCCCCGACAGGGGGTTGGGTTGAAGCTTTCTTT.

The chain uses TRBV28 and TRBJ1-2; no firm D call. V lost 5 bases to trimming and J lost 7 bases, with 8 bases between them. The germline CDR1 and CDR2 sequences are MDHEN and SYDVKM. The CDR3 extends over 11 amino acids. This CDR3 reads CASSPSFGYTF. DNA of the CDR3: TGTGCCAGCAGTCCCTCCTTTGGCTACACCTTC.

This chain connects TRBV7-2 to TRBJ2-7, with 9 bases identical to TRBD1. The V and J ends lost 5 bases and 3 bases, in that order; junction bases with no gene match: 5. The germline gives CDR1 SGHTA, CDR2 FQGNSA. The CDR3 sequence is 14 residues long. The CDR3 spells CASSQTGGNYEQYF. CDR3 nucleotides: TGTGCCAGCAGCCAGACAGGGGGAAACTACGAGCAGTACTTC.

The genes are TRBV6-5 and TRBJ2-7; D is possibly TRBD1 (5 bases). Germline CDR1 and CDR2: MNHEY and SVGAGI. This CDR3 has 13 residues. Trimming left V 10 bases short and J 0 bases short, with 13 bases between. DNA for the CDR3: TGTGCCATACGACAGCTGAACTCCTACGAGCAGTACTTC. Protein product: CAIRQLNSYEQYF.

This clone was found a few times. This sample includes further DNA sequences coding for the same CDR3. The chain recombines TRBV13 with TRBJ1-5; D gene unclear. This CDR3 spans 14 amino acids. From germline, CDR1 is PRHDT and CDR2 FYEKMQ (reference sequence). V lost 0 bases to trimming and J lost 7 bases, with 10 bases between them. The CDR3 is CASSLGGVGQPQHF. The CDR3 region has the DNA TGTGCCAGCAGCTTAGGCGGGGTTGGCCAGCCCCAGCATTTT. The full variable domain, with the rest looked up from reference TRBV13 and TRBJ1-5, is AAGVIQSPRHLIKEKRETATLKCYPIPRHDTVYWYQQGPGQDPQFLISFYEKMQSDKGSIPDRFSAQQFSDYHSELNMSSLELGDSALYFCASSLGGVGQPQHFGDGTRLSIL.

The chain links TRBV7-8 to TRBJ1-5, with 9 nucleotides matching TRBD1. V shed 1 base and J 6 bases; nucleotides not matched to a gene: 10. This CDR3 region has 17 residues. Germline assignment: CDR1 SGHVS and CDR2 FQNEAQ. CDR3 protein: CASSLGPGQGNRQPQHF. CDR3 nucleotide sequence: TGTGCCAGCAGCTTAGGGCCGGGACAGGGAAATCGTCAGCCCCAGCATTTT.

The CDR3, as DNA: TGTGCCAGCAGTCCACCTTTACCGGGACAGGGGACCCCAAACTATGGCTACACCTTC. Translating it yields CASSPPLPGQGTPNYGYTF. The V and J genes are TRBV2 and TRBJ1-2, with 10 bases fitting TRBD1. V dropped 5 bases and J dropped 2; count of bases not matched to a gene: 17. The CDR3 length is 19 residues. CDR1 and CDR2 from the germline V gene are SNHLY and FYNNEI.

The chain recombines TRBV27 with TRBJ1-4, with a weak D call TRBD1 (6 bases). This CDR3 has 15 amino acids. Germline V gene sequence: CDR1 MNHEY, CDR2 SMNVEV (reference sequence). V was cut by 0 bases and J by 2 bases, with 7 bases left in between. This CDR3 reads CASSLSRGTNEKLFF. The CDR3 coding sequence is TGTGCCAGCAGTTTATCAAGGGGGACTAATGAAAAACTGTTTTTT. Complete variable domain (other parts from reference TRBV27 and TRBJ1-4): EAQVTQNPRYLITVTGKKLTVTCSQNMNHEYMSWYRQDPGLGLRQIYYSMNVEVTDKGDVPEGYKVSRKEKRNFPLILESPSPNQTSLYFCASSLSRGTNEKLFFGSGTQLSVL.

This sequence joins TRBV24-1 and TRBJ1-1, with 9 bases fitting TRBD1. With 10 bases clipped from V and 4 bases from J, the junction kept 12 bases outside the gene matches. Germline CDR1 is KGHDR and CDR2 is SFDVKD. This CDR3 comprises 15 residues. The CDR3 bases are TGTGCCACTTCCTCCGGGACAGGGTACGGCACTGAAGCTTTCTTT. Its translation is CATSSGTGYGTEAFF.

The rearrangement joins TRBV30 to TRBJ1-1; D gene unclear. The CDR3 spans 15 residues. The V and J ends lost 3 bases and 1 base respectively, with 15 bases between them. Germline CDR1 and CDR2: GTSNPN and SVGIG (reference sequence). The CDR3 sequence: CAWSVGGVRNTEAFF. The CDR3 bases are TGTGCCTGGAGCGTTGGCGGGGTTAGGAACACTGAAGCTTTCTTT.

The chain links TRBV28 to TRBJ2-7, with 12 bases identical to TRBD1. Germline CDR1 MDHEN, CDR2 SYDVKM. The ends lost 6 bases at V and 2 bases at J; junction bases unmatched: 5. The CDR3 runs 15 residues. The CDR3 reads CASRGGQGAPYEQYF. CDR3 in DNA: TGTGCCAGCAGGGGGGGACAGGGGGCTCCCTACGAGCAGTACTTC. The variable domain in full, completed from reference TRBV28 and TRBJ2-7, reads DVKVTQSSRYLVKRTGEKVFLECVQDMDHENMFWYRQDPGLGLRLIYFSYDVKMKEKGDIPEGYSVSREKKERFSLILESASTNQTSMYLCASRGGQGAPYEQYFGPGTRLTVT.

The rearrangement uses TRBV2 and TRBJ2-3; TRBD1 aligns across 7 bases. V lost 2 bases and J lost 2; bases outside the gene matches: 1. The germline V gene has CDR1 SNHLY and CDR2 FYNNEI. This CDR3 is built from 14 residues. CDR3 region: CASSEQGVTDTQYF. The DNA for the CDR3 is TGTGCCAGCAGTGAACAGGGGGTCACAGATACGCAGTATTTT. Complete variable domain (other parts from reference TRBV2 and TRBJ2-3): EPEVTQTPSHQVTQMGQEVILRCVPISNHLYFYWYRQILGQKVEFLVSFYNNEISEKSEIFDDQFSVERPDGSNFTLKIRSTKLEDSAMYFCASSEQGVTDTQYFGPGTRLTVL.

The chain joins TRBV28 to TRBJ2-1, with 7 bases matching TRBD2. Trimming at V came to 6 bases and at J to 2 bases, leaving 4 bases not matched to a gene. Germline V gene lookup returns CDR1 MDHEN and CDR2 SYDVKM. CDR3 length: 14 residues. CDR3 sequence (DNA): TGTGCCAGCAGGCCTGGGGGGGCCTACAATGAGCAGTTCTTC. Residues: CASRPGGAYNEQFF.

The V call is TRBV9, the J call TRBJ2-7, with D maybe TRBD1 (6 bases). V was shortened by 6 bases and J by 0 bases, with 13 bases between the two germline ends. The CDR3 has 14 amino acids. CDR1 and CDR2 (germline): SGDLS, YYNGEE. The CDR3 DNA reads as TGTGCCAGCACTACGACAGGCAGCTCCTACGAGCAGTACTTC. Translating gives CASTTTGSSYEQYF.

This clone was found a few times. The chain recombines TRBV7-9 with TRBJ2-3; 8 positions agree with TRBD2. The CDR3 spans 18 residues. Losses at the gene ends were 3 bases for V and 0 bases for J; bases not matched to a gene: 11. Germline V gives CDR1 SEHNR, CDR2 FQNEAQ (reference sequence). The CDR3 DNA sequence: TGTGCCAGCAGCTTCCCGGGAGGGGGGGCCCAAAGCACAGATACGCAGTATTTT. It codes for CASSFPGGGAQSTDTQYF.

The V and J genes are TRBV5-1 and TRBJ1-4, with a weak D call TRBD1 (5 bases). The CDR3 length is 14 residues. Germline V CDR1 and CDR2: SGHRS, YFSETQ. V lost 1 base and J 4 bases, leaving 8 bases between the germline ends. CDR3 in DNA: TGCGCCAGCAGCTTGACAGGCTTTAATGAAAAACTGTTTTTT. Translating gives CASSLTGFNEKLFF.

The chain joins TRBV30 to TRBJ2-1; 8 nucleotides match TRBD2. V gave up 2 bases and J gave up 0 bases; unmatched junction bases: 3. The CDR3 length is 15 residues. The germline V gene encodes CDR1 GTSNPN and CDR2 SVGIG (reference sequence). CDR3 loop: CAWSRTSPSYNEQFF. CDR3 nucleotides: TGTGCCTGGAGTCGGACTAGCCCCTCCTACAATGAGCAGTTCTTC.

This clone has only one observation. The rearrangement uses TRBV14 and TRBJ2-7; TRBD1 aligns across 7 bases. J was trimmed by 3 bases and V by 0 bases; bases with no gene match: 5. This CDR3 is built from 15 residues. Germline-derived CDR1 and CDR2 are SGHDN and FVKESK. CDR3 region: CASSQDPGQYYEQYF. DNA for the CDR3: TGTGCCAGCAGCCAAGATCCGGGACAGTACTACGAGCAGTACTTC.

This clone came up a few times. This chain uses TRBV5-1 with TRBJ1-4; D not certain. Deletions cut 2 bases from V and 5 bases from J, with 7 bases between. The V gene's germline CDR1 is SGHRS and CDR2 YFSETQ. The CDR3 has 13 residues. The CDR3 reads CASSLSGNEKLFF. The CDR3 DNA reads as TGCGCCAGCAGCTTATCGGGAAATGAAAAACTGTTTTTT.

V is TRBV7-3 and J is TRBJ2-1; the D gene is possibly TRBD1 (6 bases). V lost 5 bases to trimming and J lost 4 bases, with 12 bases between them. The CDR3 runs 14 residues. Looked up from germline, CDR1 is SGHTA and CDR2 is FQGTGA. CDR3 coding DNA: TGTGCCAGCAGCCCAGGGGCCGGGTACAATGAGCAGTTCTTC. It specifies CASSPGAGYNEQFF. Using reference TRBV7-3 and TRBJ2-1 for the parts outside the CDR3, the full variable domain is GAGVSQTPSNKVTEKGKYVELRCDPISGHTALYWYRQSLGQGPEFLIYFQGTGAADDSGLPNDRFFAVRPEGSVSTLKIQRTERGDSAVYLCASSPGAGYNEQFFGPGTRLTVL.